This T cell receptor (beta chain) was sequenced in a study of shared clonotypes between healthy human individuals. Overall study results and limits: Enrolling few donors narrowed the genetic and exposure-history diversity that was represented.

Method: immunoSEQ multiplex PCR; TCRdb's copy keeps in-frame clones and lacks some. The sample holds about 820,000 clones, 90% to 95% seen once. Naive CD8 cells, CD45RO-negative and positively selected for CCR7, excluded terminally differentiated effector memory CD45RA+ cells. The study drew all its donors from Caucasian adults living in Nashville, Tennessee. The germline V gene has CDR1 SGHAT and CDR2 FQDESV (reference sequence). The CDR3 loop spans 14 amino acids. The V segment lost 10 bases and the J segment 0 bases; nucleotides outside the gene matches: 7. About this clone itself: Its antigen is unidentified.

The TCR originated in a man in his thirties or forties in good health. The chain has TRBV11-1 and TRBJ2-3; 7 bases line up with TRBD1. Sequencing input: naive CD8+ T cells sorted from blood. CDR3: CATQDRTSTDTQYF. The CDR3 DNA is TGTGCCACTCAGGACAGGACTAGCACAGATACGCAGTATTTT.